The 2 T cell receptor beta chains below were found in one sample sequenced in a study of blood T cell repertoires in COVID-19. Repertoires were generated with immunoSEQ multiplex PCR, while TCRdb's copy carries only in-frame clones and drops some. The sample shows 180,000 or so clones, roughly 87% of them seen only once. Sequenced material: PBMCs or T cells enriched from blood (not recorded which). All receptors derive from a man aged 50 or older who had recovered from COVID-19.

V and J are TRBV14 and TRBJ2-1; D remains ambiguous. The CDR3 totals 14 residues. Trimming pared 7 bases from V and 0 bases from J, leaving 10 bases between. Germline values: CDR1 SGHDN, CDR2 FVKESK. CDR3 coding DNA: TGTGCCAGCAAACCGGGTAGCTCCTACAATGAGCAGTTCTTC. Protein product: CASKPGSSYNEQFF.

V and J are TRBV18 and TRBJ2-3; 7 positions agree with TRBD1. CDR3 length: 15 amino acids. CDR1 and CDR2 (germline): KGHSH, LQKENI. Losses at the gene ends were 3 bases for V and 0 bases for J; bases not matched to a gene: 3. DNA for the CDR3: TGTGCCAGCTCACCGACAGGGATTAGCACAGATACGCAGTATTTT. Amino acid sequence: CASSPTGISTDTQYF.